This TCR beta chain was found in a study of blood T cell repertoires in COVID-19. Across the study: COVID-19 samples, acute and convalescent, were from the United States, Italy and Spain. T cells, B-cell-depleted T cells, or PBMCs supplied cDNA or gDNA.

The CDR3 runs to 19 residues. Trimming removed 3 bases from V and 6 bases from J, with 26 bases in between. Germline values: CDR1 LNHNV, CDR2 YYDKDF (reference sequence). Sequencing used immunoSEQ multiplex PCR; TCRdb keeps in-frame clones, though not all of them. The repertoire holds about 180,000 clones, with 80% to 85% as singletons. The chain links TRBV15 to TRBJ2-2; D gene uncertain. The origin of this receptor is a woman aged 55-69 years with acute or convalescent COVID-19. The sample was peripheral blood. CDR3 bases: TGTGCCACCAGCAGCTTTGGTGGTCTACAGATTATAGTCGCCGGGGAGCTGTTTTTT. Its protein product is CATSSFGGLQIIVAGELFF.